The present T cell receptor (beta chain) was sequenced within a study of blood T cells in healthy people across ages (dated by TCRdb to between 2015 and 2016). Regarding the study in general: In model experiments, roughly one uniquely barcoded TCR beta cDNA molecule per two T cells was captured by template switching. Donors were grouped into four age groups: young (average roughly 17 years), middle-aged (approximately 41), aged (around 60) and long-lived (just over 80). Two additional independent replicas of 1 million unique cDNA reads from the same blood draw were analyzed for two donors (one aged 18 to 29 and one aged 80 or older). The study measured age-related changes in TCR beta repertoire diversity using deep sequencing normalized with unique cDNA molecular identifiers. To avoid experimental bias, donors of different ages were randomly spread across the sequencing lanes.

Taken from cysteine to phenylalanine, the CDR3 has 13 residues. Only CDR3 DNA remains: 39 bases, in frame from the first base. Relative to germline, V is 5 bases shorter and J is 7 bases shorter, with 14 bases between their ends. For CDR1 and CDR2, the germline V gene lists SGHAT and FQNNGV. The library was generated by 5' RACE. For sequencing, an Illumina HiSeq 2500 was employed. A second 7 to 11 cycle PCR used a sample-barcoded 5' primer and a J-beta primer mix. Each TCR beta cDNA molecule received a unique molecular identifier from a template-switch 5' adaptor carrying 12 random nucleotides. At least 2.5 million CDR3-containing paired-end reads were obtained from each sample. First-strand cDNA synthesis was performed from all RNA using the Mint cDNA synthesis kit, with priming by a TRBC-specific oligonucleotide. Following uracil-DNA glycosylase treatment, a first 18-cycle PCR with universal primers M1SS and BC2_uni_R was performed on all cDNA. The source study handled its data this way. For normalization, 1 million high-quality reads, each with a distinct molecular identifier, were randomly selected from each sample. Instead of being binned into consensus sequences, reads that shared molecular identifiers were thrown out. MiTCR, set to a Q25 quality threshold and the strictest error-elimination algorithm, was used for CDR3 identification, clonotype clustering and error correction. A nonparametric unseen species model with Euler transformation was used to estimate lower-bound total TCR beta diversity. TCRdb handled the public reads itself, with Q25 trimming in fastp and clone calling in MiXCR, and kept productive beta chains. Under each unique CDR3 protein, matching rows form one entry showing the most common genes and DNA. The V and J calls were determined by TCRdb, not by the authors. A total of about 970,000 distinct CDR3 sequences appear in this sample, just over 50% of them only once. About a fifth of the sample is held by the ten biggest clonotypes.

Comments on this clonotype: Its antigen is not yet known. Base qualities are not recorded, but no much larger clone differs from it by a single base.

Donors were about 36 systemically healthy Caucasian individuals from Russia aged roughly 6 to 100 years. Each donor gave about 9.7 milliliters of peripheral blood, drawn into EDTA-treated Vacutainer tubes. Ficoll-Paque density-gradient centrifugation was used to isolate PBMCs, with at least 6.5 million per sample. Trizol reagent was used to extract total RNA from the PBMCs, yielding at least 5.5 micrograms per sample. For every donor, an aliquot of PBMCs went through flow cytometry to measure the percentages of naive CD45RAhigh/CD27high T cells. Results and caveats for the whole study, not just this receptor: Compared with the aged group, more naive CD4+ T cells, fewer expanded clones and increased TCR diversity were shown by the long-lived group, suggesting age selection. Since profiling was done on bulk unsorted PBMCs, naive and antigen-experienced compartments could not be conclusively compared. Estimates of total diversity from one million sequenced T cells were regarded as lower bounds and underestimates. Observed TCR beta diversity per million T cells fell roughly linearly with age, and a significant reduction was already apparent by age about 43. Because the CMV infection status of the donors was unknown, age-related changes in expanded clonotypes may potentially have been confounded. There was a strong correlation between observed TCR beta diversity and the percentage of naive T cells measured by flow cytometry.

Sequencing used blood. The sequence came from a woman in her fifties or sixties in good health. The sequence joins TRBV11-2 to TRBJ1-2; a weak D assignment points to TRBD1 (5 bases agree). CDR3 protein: CASSQGRGAGYTF. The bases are TGTGCCAGCAGCCAGGGTCGTGGGGCTGGCTACACCTTC.